This TCR beta chain was sequenced during a study of CD8 T cells in Susac syndrome. This clonotype was seen a handful of times. The RNA input was about 0.5 to 1 ug, and it was reverse transcribed with random hexamers. TCRdb reprocessed the immunoSEQ multiplex PCR reads via MiXCR and lists one record per CDR3 protein. The data contain about 200,000 distinct CDR3 sequences, approximately 94% of them singletons. This CDR3 is built from 14 residues. From germline, CDR1 is MNHEY and CDR2 SMNVEV (reference sequence). V lost 5 bases and J lost 1, with 8 bases in between. The sequence was obtained from a human donor with multiple sclerosis. Input material: CD4+ T cells from PBMCs. This rearrangement joins TRBV27 to TRBJ1-4; no definite D call. Here the CDR3 DNA reads TGTGCCAGCAGTCCCGGCGGAACTAATGAAAAACTGTTTTTT. It translates to CASSPGGTNEKLFF.